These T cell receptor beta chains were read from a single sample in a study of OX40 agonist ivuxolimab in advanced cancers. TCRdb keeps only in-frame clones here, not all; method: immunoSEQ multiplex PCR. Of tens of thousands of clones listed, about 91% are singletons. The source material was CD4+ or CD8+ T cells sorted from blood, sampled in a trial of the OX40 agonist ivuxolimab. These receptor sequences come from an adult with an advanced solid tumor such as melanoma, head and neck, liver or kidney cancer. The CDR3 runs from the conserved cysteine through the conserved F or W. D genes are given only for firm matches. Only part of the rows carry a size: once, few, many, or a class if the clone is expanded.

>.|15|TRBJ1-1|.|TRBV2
TGTGCCAGCAGTGGAACCCGGGACTACCTCTCGACTGCTTTCTTT
CASSGTRDYLSTAFF
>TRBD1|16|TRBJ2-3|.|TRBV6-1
TGTGCCAGCAGTGAATTGACGAGGACAGGGAAAGATACGCAGTATTTT
CASSELTRTGKDTQYF
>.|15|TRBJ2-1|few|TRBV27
TGTGCCAGCAGTTTGGGGGCAGGGAGGGACAATGAGCAGTTCTTC
CASSLGAGRDNEQFF
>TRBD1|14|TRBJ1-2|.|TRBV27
TGTGCCAGCAGTCTAGGACAGGGGGCGCATGGCTACACCTTC
CASSLGQGAHGYTF
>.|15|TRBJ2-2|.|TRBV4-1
TGCGCCAGCAGCCAAGTCAGGACAGCCACCGGGGAGCTGTTTTTT
CASSQVRTATGELFF
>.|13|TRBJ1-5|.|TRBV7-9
TGTGCCAGCAGCATAGGCGGAGAGCAGCCCCAGCATTTT
CASSIGGEQPQHF
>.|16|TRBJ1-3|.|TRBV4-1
TGCGCCAGCAGCCAAGCCCCAGGGTCCCCTGGAAACACCATATATTTT
CASSQAPGSPGNTIYF
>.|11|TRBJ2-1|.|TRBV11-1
TGTGCCAGCATGCTGACAAATGAGCAGTTCTTC
CASMLTNEQFF
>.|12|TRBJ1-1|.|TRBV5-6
TGTGCCAGCAGCTTTGGGAACACTGAAGCTTTCTTT
CASSFGNTEAFF
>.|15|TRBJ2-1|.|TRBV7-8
TGTGCCAGCAGCTTAATCGTGGGGGCCTACAATGAGCAGTTCTTC
CASSLIVGAYNEQFF
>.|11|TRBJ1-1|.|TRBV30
TGTGCCTGGAGCGCTGGGCTCGAAGCTTTCTTT
CAWSAGLEAFF
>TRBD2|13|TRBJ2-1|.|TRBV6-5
TGTGCCAGCAGTTCCGGACTAGCGTGGGAGCAGTTCTTC
CASSSGLAWEQFF
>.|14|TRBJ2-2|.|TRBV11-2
TGTGCCAGCAGCACGGGGACTTACACCGGGGAGCTGTTTTTT
CASSTGTYTGELFF
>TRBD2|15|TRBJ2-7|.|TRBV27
TGTGCCAGCAGTTTAGCGGGAGGATCACTATACGAGCAGTACTTC
CASSLAGGSLYEQYF
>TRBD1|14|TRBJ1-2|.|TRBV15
TGTGCCACCAGCAGGGGGACAGGGCAACATGGCTACACCTTC
CATSRGTGQHGYTF
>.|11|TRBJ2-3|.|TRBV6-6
TGTGCCAGCAGTTACCCCGATACGCAGTATTTT
CASSYPDTQYF
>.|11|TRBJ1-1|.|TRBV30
TGTGCCTGGGCCCAGGGGTATGGGGCTTTCTTT
CAWAQGYGAFF
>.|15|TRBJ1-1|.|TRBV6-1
TGTGCCAGCATCGAAAGCCCGGGGGGCAACACTGAAGCTTTCTTT
CASIESPGGNTEAFF
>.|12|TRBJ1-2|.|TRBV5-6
TGTGCCAGCAGCCCAGACAGCTTGGGCTACACCTTC
CASSPDSLGYTF
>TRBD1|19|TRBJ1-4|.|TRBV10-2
TGCGCCAGCAGTGATCGGACAGGGGACTATTTTGCAACTAATGAAAAACTGTTTTTT
CASSDRTGDYFATNEKLFF
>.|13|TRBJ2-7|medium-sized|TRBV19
TGTGCCAGTAGTACCCAAGGGGGTGGCGAGCAGTACTTC
CASSTQGGGEQYF
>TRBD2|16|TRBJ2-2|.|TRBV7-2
TGTGCCAGCAGACATTTAGCGGGAGGGCCCACCGGGGAGCTGTTTTTT
CASRHLAGGPTGELFF
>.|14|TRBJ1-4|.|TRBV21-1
TGTGCCAGCTCAGGACAGTCAACTAATGAAAAACTGTTTTTT
CASSGQSTNEKLFF
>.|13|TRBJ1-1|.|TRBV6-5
TGTGCCAGCAACAAGGGATGGAACACTGAAGCTTTCTTT
CASNKGWNTEAFF
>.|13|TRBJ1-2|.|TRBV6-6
TGTGCCAGCAGTCTAACACCAAAGGCGGGCTACACCTTC
CASSLTPKAGYTF
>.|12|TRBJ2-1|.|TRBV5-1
TGCGCCAGCAGGGCGAGTGGCAATGAGCAGTTCTTC
CASRASGNEQFF
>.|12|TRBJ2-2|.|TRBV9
TGTGCCAGCAGCCCCAACTCCGGGGAGCTGTTTTTT
CASSPNSGELFF
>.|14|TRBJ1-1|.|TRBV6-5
TGTGCCAGCAGTTATCAGGGCTTGAGCACTGAAGCTTTCTTT
CASSYQGLSTEAFF
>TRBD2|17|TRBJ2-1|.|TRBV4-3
TGCGCCAGCAGCCAAGATCCTAGCGGCAACTCCTACAATGAGCAGTTCTTC
CASSQDPSGNSYNEQFF
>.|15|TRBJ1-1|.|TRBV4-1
TGCGCCAGCAGCCAAGAGGGACGGGGTGACACTGAAGCTTTCTTT
CASSQEGRGDTEAFF
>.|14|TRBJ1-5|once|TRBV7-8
TGTGCCAGCAGCCCTCAGAAGCTTGTCCAGCCCCAGCATTTT
CASSPQKLVQPQHF
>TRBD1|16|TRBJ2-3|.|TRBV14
TGTGCCAGCAGCCAGCGACAGGGGGTCCCCACAGATACGCAGTATTTT
CASSQRQGVPTDTQYF
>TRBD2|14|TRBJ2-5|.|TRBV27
TGTGCCAGCAGTTTTGGACTAGCGGGGAACACCCAGTACTTC
CASSFGLAGNTQYF
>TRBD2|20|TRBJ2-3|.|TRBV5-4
TGTGCCAGCAGCTTTTACGTATCGCCTAGCGGGAGGTTCTCAAGAGATACGCAGTATTTT
CASSFYVSPSGRFSRDTQYF
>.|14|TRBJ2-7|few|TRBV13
TGTGCCAGCAGCTTAATTGGCGCGAGGGACGAGCAGTACTTC
CASSLIGARDEQYF
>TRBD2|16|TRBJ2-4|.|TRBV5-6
TGTGCCAGCAGCTTGGAACTAGGGACTAGCGCGTACATTCAGTACTTC
CASSLELGTSAYIQYF
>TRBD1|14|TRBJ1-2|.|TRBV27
TGTGCCAGCACTCCGACAGGGTATGACTATGGCTACACCTTC
CASTPTGYDYGYTF
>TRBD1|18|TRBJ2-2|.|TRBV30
TGTGCCTGGAGTGACCTCCTGACGGACAGGGGTGGCACCGGGGAGCTGTTTTTT
CAWSDLLTDRGGTGELFF
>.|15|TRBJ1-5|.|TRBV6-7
TGTGCCAGCAGGGGTTGGGGGGCATTATATCAGCCCCAGCATTTT
CASRGWGALYQPQHF
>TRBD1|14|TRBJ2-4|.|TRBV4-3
TGCGCCAGCAGCCAAACCGGGACAGAAAACATTCAGTACTTC
CASSQTGTENIQYF
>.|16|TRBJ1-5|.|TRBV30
TGTGCCTGGAGTGAAACCCCGGGGACGGATAATCAGCCCCAGCATTTT
CAWSETPGTDNQPQHF
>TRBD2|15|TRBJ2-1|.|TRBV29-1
TGCAGCGTTGATCGTCGGACTAGCGGGAGCAATGAGCAGTTCTTC
CSVDRRTSGSNEQFF
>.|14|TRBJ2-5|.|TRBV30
TGTGCCTGGATTAATGTCCGGGAACAAGAGACCCAGTACTTC
CAWINVREQETQYF
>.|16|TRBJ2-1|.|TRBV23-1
TGCGCCAGCACCCCAGTGAGAGGCCTCTCCTACAATGAGCAGTTCTTC
CASTPVRGLSYNEQFF
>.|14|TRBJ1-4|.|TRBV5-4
TGTGCCAGCAGACAGGGACCCGAGTATGAAAAACTGTTTTTT
CASRQGPEYEKLFF
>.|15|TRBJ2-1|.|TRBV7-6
TGTGCCAGCAGCTTAGTGGCTCTCTCCTACAATGAGCAGTTCTTC
CASSLVALSYNEQFF